Below are 31 T cell receptor beta chains sequenced from a single sample in a study of blood T cell repertoires in COVID-19. Profiling relied on immunoSEQ multiplex PCR, and the TCRdb table lists in-frame clones only, not all of them. This sample has around 300,000 clones, with approximately 85% found just once. Sample: peripheral blood. The receptor set was obtained from a man aged 18 to 30 with active or convalescent COVID-19.

This clone was found once. This rearrangement joins TRBV15 to TRBJ2-3, with 7 bases that match TRBD1. CDR1 LNHNV and CDR2 YYDKDF come from the germline V gene (reference sequence). CDR3 length: 15 residues. The junction had 4 bases not matched to a gene; V was cut back by 2 bases and J by 2 bases. The CDR3 DNA reads as TGTGCCACCAGCAGAAGACAGGGAAACACAGATACGCAGTATTTT. Translated, it gives CATSRRQGNTDTQYF. The full variable domain, rest sourced from reference TRBV15 and TRBJ2-3, is DAMVIQNPRYQVTQFGKPVTLSCSQTLNHNVMYWYQQKSSQAPKLLFHYYDKDFNNEADTPDNFQSRRPNTSFCFLDIRSPGLGDTAMYLCATSRRQGNTDTQYFGPGTRLTVL.

J is TRBJ1-1 and V is TRBV10-1, with D possibly TRBD1 on 6 matching bases. Trimming stripped 0 bases from V and 4 bases from J, with 9 bases between. Germline V gene data show CDR1 as WNHNN and CDR2 as SYGVQD (reference sequence). This CDR3 is built from 14 residues. CDR3 in amino acids: CASSESTGTTEAFF. DNA for the CDR3: TGCGCCAGCAGTGAGTCGACAGGAACCACTGAAGCTTTCTTT.

The V and J genes are TRBV6-5 and TRBJ1-1; unclear D gene. The germline CDR1 and CDR2 sequences are MNHEY and SVGAGI. V gave up 0 bases and J gave up 7 bases, with 15 bases separating them. The CDR3 is made up of 15 amino acids. This CDR3 reads CASSYSSGFLDEAFF. Here the CDR3 DNA reads TGTGCCAGCAGTTACTCCTCCGGGTTCCTCGATGAAGCTTTCTTT.

The chain recombines TRBV19 with TRBJ2-3; the D is unclear. Looked up from germline, CDR1 is LNHDA and CDR2 is SQIVND (reference sequence). V was clipped by 3 bases and J by 6 bases, with 10 bases between them. The CDR3 covers 13 residues. The CDR3 reads CASSINLRDTQYF. The CDR3 nucleotides are TGTGCCAGTAGTATTAACCTCCGGGATACGCAGTATTTT.

This rearrangement joins TRBV4-3 to TRBJ2-7; 8 positions agree with TRBD1. The CDR3 runs 16 residues. Germline CDR1 reads LGHNA; CDR2 reads YSLEER. With V trimmed by 4 bases and J by 1 base, 9 bases remained unmatched. CDR3 sequence reads: CASSRVGQVESYEQYF. DNA for the CDR3: TGCGCCAGCAGCCGAGTGGGACAGGTGGAATCCTACGAGCAGTACTTC.

This rearrangement joins TRBV19 to TRBJ1-5; possibly TRBD1 for D (6 bases). The V gene lost 2 bases and the J gene lost 7 bases, with 15 bases spanning the gap. The CDR3 consists of 15 residues. Per the germline V gene, CDR1 is LNHDA and CDR2 is SQIVND (reference sequence). The CDR3 spells CASSITQGRTQPQHF. The CDR3 nucleotides read TGTGCCAGTAGTATAACGCAGGGGCGAACCCAGCCCCAGCATTTT.

This clone was counted once. The rearrangement links TRBV4-1 to TRBJ2-7, with no clear D. This CDR3 spans 14 amino acids. V dropped 1 base and J dropped 3 bases, with 10 bases sitting between them. CDR1 and CDR2 (germline): MGHRA, YSYEKL. As DNA, the CDR3 is TGCGCCAGCAGCCAAGGCTCCGAGTTCTACGAGCAGTACTTC. This sequence encodes CASSQGSEFYEQYF.

This chain links TRBV27 with TRBJ2-7; 8 nucleotides align to TRBD1. The CDR3 is made up of 14 amino acids. Trimming removed 6 bases from V and 0 bases from J; junction bases left unmatched: 4. CDR1 is MNHEY, CDR2 SMNVEV, per germline (reference sequence). DNA of the CDR3: TGTGCCAGCAGGATGACAGGGGTCTCCTACGAGCAGTACTTC. Translated, it gives CASRMTGVSYEQYF.

This chain connects TRBV21-1 to TRBJ1-5. TRBV21-1 represents a pseudogene. There are 18 residues in the CDR3. The CDR3 region is CASSKTSGLTKSNQPQHF. The CDR3 DNA is TGTGCCAGCAGCAAAACCTCAGGACTTACCAAAAGCAATCAGCCCCAGCATTTT.

The J gene is TRBJ1-1, the V gene TRBV6-5; tentatively, D is TRBD1 (6 bases). Trimming removed 5 bases from V and 1 base from J, with 14 bases in between. CDR3 length: 15 residues. The germline V gene encodes CDR1 MNHEY and CDR2 SVGAGI. CDR3 nucleotides: TGTGCCAGCAGTAGAGACAGGCGGACGAACACTGAAGCTTTCTTT. It yields the protein CASSRDRRTNTEAFF.

V usage is TRBV7-9 and J usage is TRBJ2-7; 10 bases agree with TRBD1. CDR1 and CDR2 (germline): SEHNR, FQNEAQ (reference sequence). V shed 4 bases, J shed 5 bases, and the junction held 11 bases outside the gene matches. The CDR3 is 16 amino acids. This chain's CDR3 is CASSSAPGQGKNEQYF. For the CDR3, the DNA is TGTGCCAGCAGCTCCGCTCCGGGACAGGGGAAAAACGAGCAGTACTTC.

The chain links TRBV5-6 to TRBJ1-4, with 7 bases that match TRBD1. V was pared by 6 bases and J by 6 bases, with 2 bases of the junction left unmatched. The germline CDR1 and CDR2 sequences are SGHDT and YYEEEE. The CDR3 has 12 amino acids. The CDR3 coding sequence is TGTGCCAGCACTCAGGGGGATGAAAAACTGTTTTTT. It encodes CASTQGDEKLFF.

V usage is TRBV12-3 or TRBV12-4 and J usage is TRBJ2-5; no firm D call. The CDR3 is 11 amino acids. Trimming removed 5 bases from V and 2 bases from J, with 3 bases in between. DNA of the CDR3: TGTGCCAGCAGTCAGCAAGAGACCCAGTACTTC. Its protein is CASSQQETQYF.

CDR3 bases: TGTGCCAGCAGCGACTCACAGGGGTTTGACTATGGCTACACCTTC. The encoded protein is CASSDSQGFDYGYTF. The rearrangement uses TRBV9 and TRBJ1-2, with 7 bases identical to TRBD1. Germline lookup yields CDR1 SGDLS and CDR2 YYNGEE. V shed 3 bases, J shed 3 bases, and the junction held 8 bases outside the gene matches. The CDR3 covers 15 residues.

V gene TRBV4-3 combines with J gene TRBJ1-1, with D uncertain. The CDR3 consists of 13 residues. The ends were cut back, 2 bases at V and 4 bases at J, with 8 bases in the middle. The germline V gene encodes CDR1 LGHNA and CDR2 YSLEER. The CDR3 bases are TGCGCCAGCAGCCAAACCGAGAGCACTGAAGCTTTCTTT. It encodes CASSQTESTEAFF.

CDR3 in DNA: TGTGCCATCAGTACAGGGTTTGTTGGCACTGAAGCTTTCTTT. Translating gives CAISTGFVGTEAFF. This chain joins TRBV10-3 and TRBJ1-1; tentatively, D is TRBD1 (6 bases). The germline CDR1 and CDR2 sequences are ENHRY and SYGVKD. Between the trimmed V and J ends, which lost 5 bases and 4 bases, there was a span of 14 bases. The CDR3 spans 14 residues.

This clone was found once. V usage is TRBV7-9 and J usage is TRBJ2-5; maybe TRBD1 (6 bases). V lost 3 bases, J lost 4 bases, and 18 bases lay in between. CDR3 length: 16 residues. Germline V gives CDR1 SEHNR, CDR2 FQNEAQ (reference sequence). CDR3 nucleotide sequence: TGTGCCAGCAGCTTTCGGCCGAGACAGGTTTCAGAGACCCAGTACTTC. Translated: CASSFRPRQVSETQYF.

V gene TRBV9 combines with J gene TRBJ2-1; D ambiguous. V lost 4 bases to trimming and J lost 0 bases, with 8 bases between them. This CDR3 region has 14 residues. Germline lookup yields CDR1 SGDLS and CDR2 YYNGEE. CDR3 loop: CASSFPDSYNEQFF. In nucleotides, the CDR3 is TGTGCCAGCAGCTTTCCAGACTCCTACAATGAGCAGTTCTTC.

The J gene is TRBJ2-2, the V gene TRBV29-1; 10 positions agree with TRBD1. Germline V CDR1 and CDR2: SQVTM, ANQGSEA. V lost 7 bases, J lost 4 bases, and 3 bases stayed unmatched. The CDR3 consists of 13 residues. CDR3 DNA: TGCAGCGGGACAGGGGGAGGCACCGGGGAGCTGTTTTTT. It yields the protein CSGTGGGTGELFF.

The rearrangement joins TRBV27 to TRBJ1-2; TRBD1 matches 9 bases. The V gene end was trimmed by 3 bases and the J gene end by 4 bases; junction bases not matched to a gene: 3. CDR1 is MNHEY and CDR2 is SMNVEV in the germline V gene (reference sequence). CDR3 size: 14 residues. DNA of the CDR3: TGTGCCAGCAGTTTTGGACAGGGGAGCTATGGCTACACCTTC. Translation gives CASSFGQGSYGYTF.

This chain connects TRBV2 to TRBJ1-2, with TRBD1 matching over 8 bases. Germline V lookup: CDR1 SNHLY, CDR2 FYNNEI. V dropped 5 bases and J dropped 4; count of bases not matched to a gene: 3. The CDR3 has 13 residues. The chain's CDR3 is CASSIDRGYGYTF. As DNA, the CDR3 is TGTGCCAGCAGTATAGACAGGGGCTATGGCTACACCTTC. Complete variable domain (other parts from reference TRBV2 and TRBJ1-2): EPEVTQTPSHQVTQMGQEVILRCVPISNHLYFYWYRQILGQKVEFLVSFYNNEISEKSEIFDDQFSVERPDGSNFTLKIRSTKLEDSAMYFCASSIDRGYGYTFGSGTRLTVV.

This chain connects TRBV2 to TRBJ1-5; D is perhaps TRBD1 (5 bases). V shed 7 bases and J shed 0 bases, with 7 bases lying between them. The CDR3 extends over 13 amino acids. Germline assignment: CDR1 SNHLY and CDR2 FYNNEI. CDR3 sequence: CASTQGSNQPQHF. CDR3 nucleotide sequence: TGTGCCAGCACCCAGGGTAGCAATCAGCCCCAGCATTTT.

The CDR3 bases are TGCGCCAGCAGCCTGGGACAGGGTTTCACCGGGGAGCTGTTTTTT. Protein sequence: CASSLGQGFTGELFF. The gene calls are TRBV4-3 and TRBJ2-2, with TRBD1 matching 9 bases. This CDR3 region has 15 residues. CDR1 is LGHNA and CDR2 is YSLEER in the germline V gene. V trimming: 4 bases; J trimming: 4 bases; junction bases outside the gene matches: 4.

The chain has TRBV6-5 and TRBJ2-2; no firm D call. The V end was cut by 3 bases, the J end by 6 bases, with 14 bases between. CDR1 is MNHEY, CDR2 SVGAGI, per germline. The CDR3 is 15 amino acids. The CDR3 DNA reads TGTGCCAGCAGTTATGTGACGGCCAGGTCCGGGGAGCTGTTTTTT. Translating it yields CASSYVTARSGELFF.

The rearrangement joins TRBV10-3 to TRBJ1-2, with 8 bases identical to TRBD1. Germline loops: CDR1 ENHRY, CDR2 SYGVKD. Unmatched junction bases numbered 5, after V lost 10 bases and J lost 7 bases. The CDR3 spans 11 residues. The CDR3, as DNA: TGTGCCACTGGACAGGGTGGTGGCTACACCTTC. Translating gives CATGQGGGYTF.

CDR3 residues: CASSYLRVVNTEAFF. The CDR3 region has the DNA TGTGCCAGCAGTTATCTCCGGGTGGTCAACACTGAAGCTTTCTTT. The chain joins TRBV6-2 or TRBV6-3 to TRBJ1-1; D gene ambiguous. V shed 3 bases and J shed 2 bases, with 13 bases lying between them. This CDR3 is 15 amino acids long. Germline loops: CDR1 MNHEY, CDR2 SVGEGT.

The chain recombines TRBV19 with TRBJ1-1; TRBD1 is a possible D gene (6 bases). V dropped 3 bases and J dropped 4 bases, with 15 bases sitting between them. Per the germline V gene, CDR1 is LNHDA and CDR2 is SQIVND (reference sequence). The CDR3 length is 15 residues. CDR3 loop: CASSIYEGGGTEAFF. CDR3 DNA sequence: TGTGCCAGTAGTATTTACGAGGGAGGGGGCACTGAAGCTTTCTTT.

CDR3 DNA: TGTGCCAGTATTCGCAGGGGGAACACTGAAGCTTTCTTT. It yields the protein CASIRRGNTEAFF. This rearrangement joins TRBV19 to TRBJ1-1, with TRBD1 as a possible D gene (6 bases). Trimming pared 7 bases from V and 1 base from J, leaving 10 bases between. The CDR3 length is 13 residues. Germline V gene sequence: CDR1 LNHDA, CDR2 SQIVND (reference sequence). The full variable domain, in which reference TRBV19 and TRBJ1-1 provide the parts outside the CDR3, is DGGITQSPKYLFRKEGQNVTLSCEQNLNHDAMYWYRQDPGQGLRLIYYSQIVNDFQKGDIAEGYSVSREKKESFPLTVTSAQKNPTAFYLCASIRRGNTEAFFGQGTRLTVV.

CDR3 DNA: TGTGCCAGCAGCCCAAGACAGGGTGAAGCTTTCTTT. Translating it yields CASSPRQGEAFF. The gene calls are TRBV3-1 (or the pseudogene TRBV3-2) and TRBJ1-1, with 7 bases lining up with TRBD1. Germline V gene data show CDR1 as LGHDT and CDR2 as YNNKEL (reference sequence). This CDR3 is built from 12 residues. Unmatched junction bases numbered 3, after V lost 4 bases and J lost 7 bases.

This clone has a handful of counts. A much larger clone lies a single base off, so this may be a read error. The chain has TRBV6-4 and TRBJ2-3; 12 nucleotides agree with TRBD2. With 4 bases clipped from V and 1 base from J, the junction kept 0 bases outside the gene matches. The germline V gene has CDR1 MRHNA and CDR2 SNTAGT. There are 15 residues in the CDR3. The CDR3 region is CASSGTSGGTDTQYF. The CDR3 DNA reads as TGTGCCAGCAGTGGGACTAGCGGGGGCACAGATACGCAGTATTTT.

This chain links TRBV18 with TRBJ1-5; the D is unclear. Germline CDR1 and CDR2: KGHSH and LQKENI. V was trimmed by 0 bases and J by 0 bases, leaving 9 bases between them. This CDR3 is 16 amino acids long. The CDR3 bases are TGTGCCAGCTCACCACCCACAGCGGATAGCAATCAGCCCCAGCATTTT. It is translated as CASSPPTADSNQPQHF. Using reference TRBV18 and TRBJ1-5 for the parts outside the CDR3, the full variable domain is NAGVMQNPRHLVRRRGQEARLRCSPMKGHSHVYWYRQLPEEGLKFMVYLQKENIIDESGMPKERFSAEFPKEGPSILRIQQVVRGDSAAYFCASSPPTADSNQPQHFGDGTRLSIL.